This T cell receptor (beta chain) was recovered during a study of CD8+CD57+ T cells in acquired aplastic anemia. The overall study: When averaged, DNA from sorted CD4+ and CD8+ cells came to approximately 3.2 ug.

Trimming pared 3 bases from V and 4 bases from J, leaving 16 bases between. Germline lookup yields CDR1 SEHNR and CDR2 FQNEAQ (reference sequence). The CDR3 runs to 15 residues. Overall study findings and caveats: It was found that twenty-nine CD8+ CDR3 sequences were shared between patients and controls. Patients showed no significant difference from controls in CD8+ Simpson's diversity.

Profiling that covered TCR beta VDJ and CDR3 relied on genomic DNA as its template. TCRdb used MiXCR to reprocess the reads, holding one entry per CDR3 protein. The data show about 270,000 distinct CDR3 sequences, approximately 55% seen once. Concerning this clonotype itself: The antigen is unknown.

The sample consisted of sorted CD4+, CD8+, or CD8+CD57+ T cells (not recorded which) from PBMCs. The receptor's source is a human donor with severe aplastic anemia or a healthy control (not recorded which). The J gene is TRBJ2-7, the V gene TRBV7-9; D unresolved. The CDR3 is CASSLGLLGPYEQYF. The CDR3, as DNA: TGTGCCAGCAGCTTGGGCCTTTTAGGGCCTTACGAGCAGTACTTC.